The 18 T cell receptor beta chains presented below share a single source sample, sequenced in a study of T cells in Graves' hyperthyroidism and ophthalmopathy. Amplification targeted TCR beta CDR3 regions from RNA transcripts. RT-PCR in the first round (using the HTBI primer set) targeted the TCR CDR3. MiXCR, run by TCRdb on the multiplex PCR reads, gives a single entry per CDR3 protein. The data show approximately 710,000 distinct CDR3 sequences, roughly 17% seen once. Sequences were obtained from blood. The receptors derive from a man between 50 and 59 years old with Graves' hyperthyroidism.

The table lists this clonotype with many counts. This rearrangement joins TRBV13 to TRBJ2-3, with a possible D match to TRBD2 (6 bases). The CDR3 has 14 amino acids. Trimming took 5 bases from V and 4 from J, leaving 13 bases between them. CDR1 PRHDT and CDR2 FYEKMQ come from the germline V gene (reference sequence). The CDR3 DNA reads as TGTGCCAGCAGCCGACGACTAGATGCAGATACGCAGTATTTT. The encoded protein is CASSRRLDADTQYF.

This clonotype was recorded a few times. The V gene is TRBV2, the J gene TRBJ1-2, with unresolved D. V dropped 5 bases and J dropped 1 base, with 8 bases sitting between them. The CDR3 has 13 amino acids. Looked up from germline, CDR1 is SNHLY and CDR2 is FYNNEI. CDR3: CASSPQSNYGYTF. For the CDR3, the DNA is TGTGCCAGCAGTCCCCAGAGTAACTATGGCTACACCTTC.

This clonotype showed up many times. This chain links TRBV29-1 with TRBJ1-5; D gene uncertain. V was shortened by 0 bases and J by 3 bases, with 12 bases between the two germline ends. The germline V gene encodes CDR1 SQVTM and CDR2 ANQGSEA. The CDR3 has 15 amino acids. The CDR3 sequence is CSVEDPLSPNQPQHF. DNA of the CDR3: TGCAGCGTTGAAGATCCTCTTTCCCCCAATCAGCCCCAGCATTTT.

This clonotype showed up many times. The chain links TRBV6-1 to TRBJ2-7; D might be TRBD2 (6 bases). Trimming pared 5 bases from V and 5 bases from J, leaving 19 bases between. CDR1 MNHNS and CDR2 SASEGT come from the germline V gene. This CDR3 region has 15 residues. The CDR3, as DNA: TGTGCCAGCAGTCCGTTAGACCCGGGAGACCACGAGCAGTACTTC. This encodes CASSPLDPGDHEQYF.

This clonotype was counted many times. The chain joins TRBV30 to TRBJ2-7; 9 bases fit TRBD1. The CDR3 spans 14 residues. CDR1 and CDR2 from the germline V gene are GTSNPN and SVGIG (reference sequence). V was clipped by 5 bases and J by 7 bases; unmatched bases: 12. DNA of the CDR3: TGTGCCTGGCATGGGACAGGGAGTTTAGGGGAGCAGTACTTC. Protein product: CAWHGTGSLGEQYF.

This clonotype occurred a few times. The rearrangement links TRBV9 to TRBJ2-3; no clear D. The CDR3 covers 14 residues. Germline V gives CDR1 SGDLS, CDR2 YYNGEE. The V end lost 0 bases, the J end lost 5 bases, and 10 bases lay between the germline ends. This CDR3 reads CASSVGSDGDTQYF. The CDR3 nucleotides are TGTGCCAGCAGCGTAGGATCGGATGGAGATACGCAGTATTTT.

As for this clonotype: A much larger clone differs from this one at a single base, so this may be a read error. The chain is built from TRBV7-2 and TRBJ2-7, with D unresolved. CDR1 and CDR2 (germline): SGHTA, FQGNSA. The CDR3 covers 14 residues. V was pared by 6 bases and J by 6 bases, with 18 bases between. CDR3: CASRLAVGVSEQYF. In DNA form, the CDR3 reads TGTGCCAGCAGACTTGCCGTTGGGGTTTCCGAGCAGTACTTC.

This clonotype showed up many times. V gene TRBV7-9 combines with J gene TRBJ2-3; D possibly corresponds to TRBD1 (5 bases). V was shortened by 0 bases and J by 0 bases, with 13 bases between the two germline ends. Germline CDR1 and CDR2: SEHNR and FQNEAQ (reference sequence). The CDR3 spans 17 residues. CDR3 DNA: TGTGCCAGCAGCTTAGCCGTCAGGGAAACTAGCACAGATACGCAGTATTTT. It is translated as CASSLAVRETSTDTQYF.

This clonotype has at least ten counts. The DNA for the CDR3 is TGTGCCATCAGTGAGTTACTGGGGGGCTCCCAAGAGACCCAGTACTTC. This sequence encodes CAISELLGGSQETQYF. This rearrangement joins TRBV10-3 to TRBJ2-5; D possibly uses TRBD1 or TRBD2 (6 bases each). The V gene lost 1 base and the J gene lost 1 base, with 13 bases spanning the gap. The CDR3 has 16 amino acids. Per the germline V gene, CDR1 is ENHRY and CDR2 is SYGVKD.

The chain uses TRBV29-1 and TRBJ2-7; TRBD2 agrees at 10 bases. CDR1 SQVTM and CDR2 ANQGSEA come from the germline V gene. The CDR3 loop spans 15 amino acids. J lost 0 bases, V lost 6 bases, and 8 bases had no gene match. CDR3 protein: CSVVLAGPSSYEQYF. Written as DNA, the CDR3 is TGCAGCGTCGTACTAGCGGGACCTAGCTCCTACGAGCAGTACTTC.

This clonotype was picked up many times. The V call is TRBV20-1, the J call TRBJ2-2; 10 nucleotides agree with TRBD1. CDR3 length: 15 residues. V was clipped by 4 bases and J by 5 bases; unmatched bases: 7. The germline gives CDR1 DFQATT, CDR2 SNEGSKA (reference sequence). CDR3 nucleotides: TGCAGTGCTACCGGGACAGGGGACGGGACCGGGGAGCTGTTTTTT. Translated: CSATGTGDGTGELFF.

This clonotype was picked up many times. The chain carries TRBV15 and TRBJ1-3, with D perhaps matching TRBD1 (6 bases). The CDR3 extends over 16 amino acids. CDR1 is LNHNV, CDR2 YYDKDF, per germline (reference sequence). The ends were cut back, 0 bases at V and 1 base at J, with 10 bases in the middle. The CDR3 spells CATSRDRGQSGNTIYF. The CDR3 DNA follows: TGTGCCACCAGCAGAGACCGGGGGCAGTCTGGAAACACCATATATTTT.

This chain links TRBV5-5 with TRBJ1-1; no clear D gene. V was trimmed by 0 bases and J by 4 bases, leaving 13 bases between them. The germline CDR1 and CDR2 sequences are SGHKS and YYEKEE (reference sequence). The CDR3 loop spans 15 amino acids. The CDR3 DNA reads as TGTGCCAGCAGCTTGGAAATGGGGATGAGCACTGAAGCTTTCTTT. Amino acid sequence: CASSLEMGMSTEAFF.

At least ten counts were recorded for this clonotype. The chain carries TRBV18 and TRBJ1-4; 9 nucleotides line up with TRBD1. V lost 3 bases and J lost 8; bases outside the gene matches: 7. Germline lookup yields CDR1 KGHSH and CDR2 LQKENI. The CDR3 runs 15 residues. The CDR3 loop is CASSPTGGRGEKLFF. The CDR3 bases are TGTGCCAGCTCACCGACAGGGGGAAGAGGAGAAAAACTGTTTTTT.

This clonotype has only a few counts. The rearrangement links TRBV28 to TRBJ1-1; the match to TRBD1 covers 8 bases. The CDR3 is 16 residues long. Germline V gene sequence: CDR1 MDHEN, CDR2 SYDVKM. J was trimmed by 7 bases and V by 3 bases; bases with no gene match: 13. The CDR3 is CASSLRQDRASDEAFF. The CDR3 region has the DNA TGTGCCAGCAGTTTGAGGCAGGACAGGGCAAGCGATGAAGCTTTCTTT.

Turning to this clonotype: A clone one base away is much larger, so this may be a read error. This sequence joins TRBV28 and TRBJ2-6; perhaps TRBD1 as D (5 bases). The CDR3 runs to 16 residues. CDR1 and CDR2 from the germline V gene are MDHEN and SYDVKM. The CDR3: CASSFSMTSGANVPTF. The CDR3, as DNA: TGTGCCAGCAGTTTTAGCATGACCTCTGGGGCCAACGTCCCGACTTTC.

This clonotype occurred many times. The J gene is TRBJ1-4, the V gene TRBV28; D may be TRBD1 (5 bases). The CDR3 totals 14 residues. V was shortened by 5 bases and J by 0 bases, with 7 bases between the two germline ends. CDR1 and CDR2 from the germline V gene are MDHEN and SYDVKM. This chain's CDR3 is CASSPGATNEKLFF. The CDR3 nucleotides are TGTGCCAGCAGTCCGGGGGCAACTAATGAAAAACTGTTTTTT.

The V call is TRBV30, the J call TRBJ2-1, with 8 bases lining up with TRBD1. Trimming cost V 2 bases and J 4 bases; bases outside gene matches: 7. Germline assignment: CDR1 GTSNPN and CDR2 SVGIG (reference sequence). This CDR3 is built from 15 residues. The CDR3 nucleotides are TGTGCCTGGAGTATCGGGACAGGTCTTTACAATGAGCAGTTCTTC. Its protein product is CAWSIGTGLYNEQFF.